This entry lists 22 T cell receptor beta chains sequenced from one sample in a study of cytomegalovirus exposure and HLA in healthy donors. A multiplex PCR was run with 60 Vbeta primers and 13 Jbeta primers. TCRdb keeps only in-frame clones here, not all; method: immunoSEQ multiplex PCR. This sample has 150,000 to 200,000 clones, with roughly 80% found just once. The sample comprised PBMCs. The receptors originated from a female donor in good health and CMV-seronegative.

The V gene is TRBV7-2, the J gene TRBJ2-1, with D possibly TRBD1 on 6 matching bases. Germline V CDR1 and CDR2: SGHTA, FQGNSA. The CDR3 is made up of 14 amino acids. V lost 4 bases to trimming and J lost 6 bases, with 13 bases between them. The CDR3 sequence is CASSWTALGNEQFF. The CDR3, as DNA: TGTGCCAGCAGCTGGACAGCCCTAGGCAATGAGCAGTTCTTC.

The V gene is TRBV4-1, the J gene TRBJ1-5; D uncertain. This CDR3 comprises 14 residues. Germline CDR1 MGHRA, CDR2 YSYEKL. Trimming removed 0 bases at V and 1 base at J, with 4 bases between. The CDR3 DNA sequence: TGCGCCAGCAGCCAAGATCCGAGCAATCAGCCCCAGCATTTT. It specifies CASSQDPSNQPQHF.

This clone was counted a single time. The V call is TRBV9, the J call TRBJ2-7; TRBD2 agrees at 8 bases. Looked up from germline, CDR1 is SGDLS and CDR2 is YYNGEE. There are 15 residues in the CDR3. With V trimmed by 0 bases and J by 7 bases, 9 bases remained unmatched. The CDR3 sequence: CASSVDGGGTLEQYF. CDR3 DNA sequence: TGTGCCAGCAGCGTAGATGGCGGGGGGACGTTGGAGCAGTACTTC.

The chain employs TRBV5-4 and TRBJ2-5; 7 nucleotides match TRBD2. The CDR3 sequence is 15 residues long. The V gene's germline CDR1 is SGHNT and CDR2 YYREEE (reference sequence). V lost 4 bases, J lost 0 bases, and 6 bases stayed unmatched. CDR3 coding DNA: TGTGCCAGCAGCCCGCCGCGGGGGAACCAAGAGACCCAGTACTTC. Translated, it gives CASSPPRGNQETQYF.

The CDR3 DNA sequence: TGTGCCAGCAGCTCTAACAGGGGGCACTACAATGAGCAGTTCTTC. This encodes CASSSNRGHYNEQFF. The rearrangement joins TRBV7-8 to TRBJ2-1; 9 positions match TRBD1. CDR3 length: 15 residues. Looked up from germline, CDR1 is SGHVS and CDR2 is FQNEAQ. The junction had 4 bases not matched to a gene; V was cut back by 4 bases and J by 3 bases.

A single count supports this clone. The chain has TRBV5-6 and TRBJ1-1; 9 bases are a match to TRBD1. CDR1 is SGHDT and CDR2 is YYEEEE in the germline V gene. The CDR3 sequence is 16 residues long. Losses at the gene ends were 1 base for V and 4 bases for J; bases not matched to a gene: 8. CDR3 sequence: CASSLWTGAILTEAFF. CDR3 nucleotides: TGTGCCAGCAGCTTGTGGACAGGGGCCATTCTCACTGAAGCTTTCTTT.

The V and J genes are TRBV28 and TRBJ2-1, with 8 bases lining up with TRBD2. Germline CDR1 reads MDHEN; CDR2 reads SYDVKM. The CDR3 loop spans 12 amino acids. V lost 1 base to trimming and J lost 13 bases; unmatched junction nucleotides: 3. In DNA form, the CDR3 reads TGTGCCAGCAGTTTATCTCGGACTAGCCAGTTCTTC. It codes for CASSLSRTSQFF.

This chain uses TRBV7-2 with TRBJ2-3; D gene uncertain. The CDR3 spans 12 residues. The V end was cut by 5 bases, the J end by 6 bases, with 9 bases between. CDR1 and CDR2 from the germline V gene are SGHTA and FQGNSA. CDR3 residues: CASSPGVDTQYF. The CDR3 DNA reads TGTGCCAGCAGCCCCGGTGTGGATACGCAGTATTTT.

The rearrangement uses TRBV7-3 and TRBJ1-1, with D hard to call. This CDR3 region has 13 residues. V was shortened by 3 bases and J by 5 bases, with 10 bases between the two germline ends. In germline, CDR1 is SGHTA, CDR2 FQGTGA. The CDR3: CASSFRRQTEAFF. The CDR3 DNA is TGTGCCAGCAGCTTCCGCAGACAAACTGAAGCTTTCTTT.

The chain has TRBV7-2 and TRBJ2-3; 11 bases fit TRBD2. This CDR3 is built from 19 residues. Germline V gives CDR1 SGHTA, CDR2 FQGNSA. Unmatched junction bases numbered 17, after V lost 5 bases and J lost 4 bases. CDR3 protein: CASSPPGLAGRGAADTQYF. In nucleotides, the CDR3 is TGTGCCAGCAGCCCCCCCGGACTAGCGGGCCGAGGGGCGGCAGATACGCAGTATTTT.

This chain connects TRBV7-9 to TRBJ1-2, with D tentatively TRBD1 (6 bases). The CDR3 runs to 13 residues. V was trimmed by 5 bases and J by 6 bases, leaving 13 bases between them. In germline, CDR1 is SEHNR, CDR2 FQNEAQ (reference sequence). CDR3: CASSVDRLDGYTF. The CDR3 DNA sequence: TGTGCCAGCAGCGTGGACAGACTCGATGGCTACACCTTC.

The chain uses TRBV27 and TRBJ2-7; possibly TRBD2 for D (6 bases). This CDR3 region has 17 residues. CDR1 is MNHEY and CDR2 is SMNVEV in the germline V gene (reference sequence). V gave up 5 bases and J gave up 5 bases, with 25 bases separating them. The chain's CDR3 is CASSPQTGTGGRDEQYF. Written as DNA, the CDR3 is TGTGCCAGCAGTCCCCAAACCGGGACTGGGGGTAGGGACGAGCAGTACTTC.

This rearrangement joins TRBV2 to TRBJ1-5; perhaps TRBD1 as D (6 bases). Germline assignment: CDR1 SNHLY and CDR2 FYNNEI. The CDR3 runs to 15 residues. V was trimmed by 3 bases and J by 6 bases, leaving 15 bases between them. This CDR3 reads CASSEGPQGSQPQHF. The CDR3 coding sequence is TGTGCCAGCAGTGAGGGTCCACAGGGAAGTCAGCCCCAGCATTTT.

This clone came up a few times. This sequence joins TRBV7-8 and TRBJ2-6; tentative D call: TRBD1 (6 bases). V was shortened by 4 bases and J by 4 bases, with 11 bases between the two germline ends. This CDR3 has 15 residues. From germline, CDR1 is SGHVS and CDR2 FQNEAQ. CDR3 protein: CASSSQGWGANVLTF. The CDR3 bases are TGTGCCAGCAGCTCACAGGGATGGGGGGCCAACGTCCTGACTTTC.

The chain links TRBV19 to TRBJ1-2, with 11 bases matching TRBD1. The CDR3 runs 14 residues. Germline CDR1 LNHDA, CDR2 SQIVND (reference sequence). With V trimmed by 7 bases and J by 3 bases, 4 bases remained unmatched. CDR3 region: CASTRDRGDYGYTF. In DNA, the CDR3 is TGTGCCAGTACCCGGGACAGGGGGGACTATGGCTACACCTTC.

The chain uses TRBV28 and TRBJ2-5, with D possibly matching TRBD1 (6 bases). The CDR3 sequence is 16 residues long. Germline V CDR1 and CDR2: MDHEN, SYDVKM. V gave up 7 bases and J gave up 2 bases, with 20 bases separating them. In nucleotides, the CDR3 is TGTGCCAGCATTTCCTTCCGGACAGCTCCACAAGAGACCCAGTACTTC. Translated, it gives CASISFRTAPQETQYF.

This clone has a handful of counts. It is unclear where the CDR3 begins or ends on the DNA, so no DNA is shown, and the CDR3 is as TCRdb lists it. The J gene is TRBJ2-5, the V gene TRBV15; TRBD1 is taken as the D call from the table, unchecked against the DNA. CDR1 is LNHNV and CDR2 is YYDKDF in the germline V gene (reference sequence). The CDR3 numbers 14 amino acids, ends counted. CDR3: CATSTRFGQGARHF.

V is TRBV4-1 and J is TRBJ1-2; D remains unclear. This CDR3 comprises 15 residues. Germline CDR1 MGHRA, CDR2 YSYEKL. The V end was cut by 0 bases, the J end by 2 bases, with 10 bases between. The DNA of the CDR3 is TGCGCCAGCAGCCAAGAGGCGAACAGAAACTATGGCTACACCTTC. Amino acids: CASSQEANRNYGYTF.

The rearrangement joins TRBV5-5 to TRBJ2-3; D not resolved. CDR1 is SGHKS, CDR2 YYEKEE, per germline (reference sequence). The CDR3 spans 16 residues. Trimming stripped 0 bases from V and 1 base from J, with 12 bases between. The CDR3 nucleotides read TGTGCCAGCAGCTTGGCCTCTGGCGCGGGCACAGATACGCAGTATTTT. This translates into CASSLASGAGTDTQYF.

This sequence joins TRBV2 and TRBJ2-1; 7 nucleotides line up with TRBD2. The CDR3 sequence is 15 residues long. V shed 7 bases and J 3 bases; nucleotides not matched to a gene: 9. Germline CDR1 is SNHLY and CDR2 is FYNNEI. The CDR3 is CASTPSGTIYNEQFF. Written as DNA, the CDR3 is TGTGCCAGCACCCCCTCCGGGACTATCTACAATGAGCAGTTCTTC.

This clone was detected many times. Here the CDR3 reads CASSLDGTRQDTQYF. The DNA for the CDR3 is TGTGCCAGCAGCTTAGACGGGACTAGACAAGATACGCAGTATTTT. This chain connects TRBV11-2 to TRBJ2-3; 8 bases are shared with TRBD2. V gave up 0 bases and J gave up 5 bases; unmatched junction bases: 4. Germline V CDR1 and CDR2: SGHAT, FQNNGV. The CDR3 is made up of 15 amino acids.

This sequence joins TRBV27 and TRBJ2-7; 9 bases align to TRBD1. The germline V gene encodes CDR1 MNHEY and CDR2 SMNVEV (reference sequence). CDR3 length equals 15 residues. Trimming removed 6 bases from V and 3 bases from J; junction bases left unmatched: 9. Written as DNA, the CDR3 is TGTGCCAGCAGCCTCTCCGGGACAGGGATCTACGAGCAGTACTTC. This sequence encodes CASSLSGTGIYEQYF.